This T cell receptor beta chain was sequenced for a study of CD8 T cells in ankylosing spondylitis. General study results and limits: Reported data indicate significant enrichment of disease-linked clones within matched ankylosing spondylitis synovial fluid. Among TCR beta sequences, a motif of eight highly homologous variants appeared characteristic of ankylosing spondylitis blood. Reactive arthritis synovial fluid and blood previously showed some of these motif variants. CD8+ by phenotype, disease-linked clones were relatively rare in peripheral blood.

Molecular-barcoded quantitative 5'-RACE produced these TCR beta libraries. From the 5' RACE reads, TCRdb called clonotypes with MiXCR, one entry per CDR3 protein. This table has a few hundred thousand distinct CDR3 sequences, under 25% appearing once. About this clonotype: The antigen remains undetermined.

V lost 5 bases, J lost 0 bases, and 8 bases lay in between. The CDR3 is made up of 13 amino acids. Germline CDR1 is SQVTM and CDR2 is ANQGSEA. The rearrangement uses TRBV29-1 and TRBJ1-3; D ambiguous. This sequence was found in a male donor with ankylosing spondylitis. Sequences were obtained from blood, either unsorted or a sorted T cell fraction (not recorded which). In DNA form, the CDR3 reads TGCAGCGTTCAACGGAACTCTGGAAACACCATATATTTT. Its protein is CSVQRNSGNTIYF.